Included here is one TCR beta chain sequence, with context. What it binds is not known. This entry belongs to a study of T cell responses to AZD1222 COVID-19 vaccine. Overall study results and limits: Vaccination with two AZD1222 doses was followed by a rise in Spike-specific TCR breadth and depth. Reportedly, nearly half the spike-specific TCRs target unmutated variant regions.

Produced via immunoSEQ multiplex PCR; TCRdb's table is partial and in-frame only. Among more than 120,000 clones listed, around 90% were seen once. Trimming at V came to 4 bases and at J to 1 base, leaving 0 bases not matched to a gene. CDR3 length equals 13 residues. Germline V gene data show CDR1 as SGHDN and CDR2 as FVKESK. V usage is TRBV14 and J usage is TRBJ2-7; 8 bases are shared with TRBD1. The sequencing used peripheral blood, collected 28 days after the second AZD1222 dose. The receptor was derived from an adult who received the AZD1222 COVID-19 vaccine. Here the CDR3 DNA reads TGTGCCAGCAGCCGGACAGGGTCCTACGAGCAGTACTTC. Translating it yields CASSRTGSYEQYF.